This note documents a single TCR beta chain sequence. These data come from a study of PD-L1 blockade in urothelial cancer. The CDR3 spans 11 residues. V was pared by 3 bases and J by 7 bases, with 4 bases between. The V gene's germline CDR1 is SGHNT and CDR2 YENEEA. Data came from immunoSEQ multiplex PCR; TCRdb stores just in-frame clones and leaves some out. The table includes 70,000 to 90,000 clones, about 80% detected once. V and J are TRBV11-3 and TRBJ2-1; D gene uncertain. Specimen: PBMCs, collected around atezolizumab (anti-PD-L1) treatment. This clonotype was obtained from a man between 65 and 85 years old with urothelial cancer. CDR3 region: CASSFGNEQFF. DNA for the CDR3: TGTGCCAGCAGCTTCGGGAATGAGCAGTTCTTC.